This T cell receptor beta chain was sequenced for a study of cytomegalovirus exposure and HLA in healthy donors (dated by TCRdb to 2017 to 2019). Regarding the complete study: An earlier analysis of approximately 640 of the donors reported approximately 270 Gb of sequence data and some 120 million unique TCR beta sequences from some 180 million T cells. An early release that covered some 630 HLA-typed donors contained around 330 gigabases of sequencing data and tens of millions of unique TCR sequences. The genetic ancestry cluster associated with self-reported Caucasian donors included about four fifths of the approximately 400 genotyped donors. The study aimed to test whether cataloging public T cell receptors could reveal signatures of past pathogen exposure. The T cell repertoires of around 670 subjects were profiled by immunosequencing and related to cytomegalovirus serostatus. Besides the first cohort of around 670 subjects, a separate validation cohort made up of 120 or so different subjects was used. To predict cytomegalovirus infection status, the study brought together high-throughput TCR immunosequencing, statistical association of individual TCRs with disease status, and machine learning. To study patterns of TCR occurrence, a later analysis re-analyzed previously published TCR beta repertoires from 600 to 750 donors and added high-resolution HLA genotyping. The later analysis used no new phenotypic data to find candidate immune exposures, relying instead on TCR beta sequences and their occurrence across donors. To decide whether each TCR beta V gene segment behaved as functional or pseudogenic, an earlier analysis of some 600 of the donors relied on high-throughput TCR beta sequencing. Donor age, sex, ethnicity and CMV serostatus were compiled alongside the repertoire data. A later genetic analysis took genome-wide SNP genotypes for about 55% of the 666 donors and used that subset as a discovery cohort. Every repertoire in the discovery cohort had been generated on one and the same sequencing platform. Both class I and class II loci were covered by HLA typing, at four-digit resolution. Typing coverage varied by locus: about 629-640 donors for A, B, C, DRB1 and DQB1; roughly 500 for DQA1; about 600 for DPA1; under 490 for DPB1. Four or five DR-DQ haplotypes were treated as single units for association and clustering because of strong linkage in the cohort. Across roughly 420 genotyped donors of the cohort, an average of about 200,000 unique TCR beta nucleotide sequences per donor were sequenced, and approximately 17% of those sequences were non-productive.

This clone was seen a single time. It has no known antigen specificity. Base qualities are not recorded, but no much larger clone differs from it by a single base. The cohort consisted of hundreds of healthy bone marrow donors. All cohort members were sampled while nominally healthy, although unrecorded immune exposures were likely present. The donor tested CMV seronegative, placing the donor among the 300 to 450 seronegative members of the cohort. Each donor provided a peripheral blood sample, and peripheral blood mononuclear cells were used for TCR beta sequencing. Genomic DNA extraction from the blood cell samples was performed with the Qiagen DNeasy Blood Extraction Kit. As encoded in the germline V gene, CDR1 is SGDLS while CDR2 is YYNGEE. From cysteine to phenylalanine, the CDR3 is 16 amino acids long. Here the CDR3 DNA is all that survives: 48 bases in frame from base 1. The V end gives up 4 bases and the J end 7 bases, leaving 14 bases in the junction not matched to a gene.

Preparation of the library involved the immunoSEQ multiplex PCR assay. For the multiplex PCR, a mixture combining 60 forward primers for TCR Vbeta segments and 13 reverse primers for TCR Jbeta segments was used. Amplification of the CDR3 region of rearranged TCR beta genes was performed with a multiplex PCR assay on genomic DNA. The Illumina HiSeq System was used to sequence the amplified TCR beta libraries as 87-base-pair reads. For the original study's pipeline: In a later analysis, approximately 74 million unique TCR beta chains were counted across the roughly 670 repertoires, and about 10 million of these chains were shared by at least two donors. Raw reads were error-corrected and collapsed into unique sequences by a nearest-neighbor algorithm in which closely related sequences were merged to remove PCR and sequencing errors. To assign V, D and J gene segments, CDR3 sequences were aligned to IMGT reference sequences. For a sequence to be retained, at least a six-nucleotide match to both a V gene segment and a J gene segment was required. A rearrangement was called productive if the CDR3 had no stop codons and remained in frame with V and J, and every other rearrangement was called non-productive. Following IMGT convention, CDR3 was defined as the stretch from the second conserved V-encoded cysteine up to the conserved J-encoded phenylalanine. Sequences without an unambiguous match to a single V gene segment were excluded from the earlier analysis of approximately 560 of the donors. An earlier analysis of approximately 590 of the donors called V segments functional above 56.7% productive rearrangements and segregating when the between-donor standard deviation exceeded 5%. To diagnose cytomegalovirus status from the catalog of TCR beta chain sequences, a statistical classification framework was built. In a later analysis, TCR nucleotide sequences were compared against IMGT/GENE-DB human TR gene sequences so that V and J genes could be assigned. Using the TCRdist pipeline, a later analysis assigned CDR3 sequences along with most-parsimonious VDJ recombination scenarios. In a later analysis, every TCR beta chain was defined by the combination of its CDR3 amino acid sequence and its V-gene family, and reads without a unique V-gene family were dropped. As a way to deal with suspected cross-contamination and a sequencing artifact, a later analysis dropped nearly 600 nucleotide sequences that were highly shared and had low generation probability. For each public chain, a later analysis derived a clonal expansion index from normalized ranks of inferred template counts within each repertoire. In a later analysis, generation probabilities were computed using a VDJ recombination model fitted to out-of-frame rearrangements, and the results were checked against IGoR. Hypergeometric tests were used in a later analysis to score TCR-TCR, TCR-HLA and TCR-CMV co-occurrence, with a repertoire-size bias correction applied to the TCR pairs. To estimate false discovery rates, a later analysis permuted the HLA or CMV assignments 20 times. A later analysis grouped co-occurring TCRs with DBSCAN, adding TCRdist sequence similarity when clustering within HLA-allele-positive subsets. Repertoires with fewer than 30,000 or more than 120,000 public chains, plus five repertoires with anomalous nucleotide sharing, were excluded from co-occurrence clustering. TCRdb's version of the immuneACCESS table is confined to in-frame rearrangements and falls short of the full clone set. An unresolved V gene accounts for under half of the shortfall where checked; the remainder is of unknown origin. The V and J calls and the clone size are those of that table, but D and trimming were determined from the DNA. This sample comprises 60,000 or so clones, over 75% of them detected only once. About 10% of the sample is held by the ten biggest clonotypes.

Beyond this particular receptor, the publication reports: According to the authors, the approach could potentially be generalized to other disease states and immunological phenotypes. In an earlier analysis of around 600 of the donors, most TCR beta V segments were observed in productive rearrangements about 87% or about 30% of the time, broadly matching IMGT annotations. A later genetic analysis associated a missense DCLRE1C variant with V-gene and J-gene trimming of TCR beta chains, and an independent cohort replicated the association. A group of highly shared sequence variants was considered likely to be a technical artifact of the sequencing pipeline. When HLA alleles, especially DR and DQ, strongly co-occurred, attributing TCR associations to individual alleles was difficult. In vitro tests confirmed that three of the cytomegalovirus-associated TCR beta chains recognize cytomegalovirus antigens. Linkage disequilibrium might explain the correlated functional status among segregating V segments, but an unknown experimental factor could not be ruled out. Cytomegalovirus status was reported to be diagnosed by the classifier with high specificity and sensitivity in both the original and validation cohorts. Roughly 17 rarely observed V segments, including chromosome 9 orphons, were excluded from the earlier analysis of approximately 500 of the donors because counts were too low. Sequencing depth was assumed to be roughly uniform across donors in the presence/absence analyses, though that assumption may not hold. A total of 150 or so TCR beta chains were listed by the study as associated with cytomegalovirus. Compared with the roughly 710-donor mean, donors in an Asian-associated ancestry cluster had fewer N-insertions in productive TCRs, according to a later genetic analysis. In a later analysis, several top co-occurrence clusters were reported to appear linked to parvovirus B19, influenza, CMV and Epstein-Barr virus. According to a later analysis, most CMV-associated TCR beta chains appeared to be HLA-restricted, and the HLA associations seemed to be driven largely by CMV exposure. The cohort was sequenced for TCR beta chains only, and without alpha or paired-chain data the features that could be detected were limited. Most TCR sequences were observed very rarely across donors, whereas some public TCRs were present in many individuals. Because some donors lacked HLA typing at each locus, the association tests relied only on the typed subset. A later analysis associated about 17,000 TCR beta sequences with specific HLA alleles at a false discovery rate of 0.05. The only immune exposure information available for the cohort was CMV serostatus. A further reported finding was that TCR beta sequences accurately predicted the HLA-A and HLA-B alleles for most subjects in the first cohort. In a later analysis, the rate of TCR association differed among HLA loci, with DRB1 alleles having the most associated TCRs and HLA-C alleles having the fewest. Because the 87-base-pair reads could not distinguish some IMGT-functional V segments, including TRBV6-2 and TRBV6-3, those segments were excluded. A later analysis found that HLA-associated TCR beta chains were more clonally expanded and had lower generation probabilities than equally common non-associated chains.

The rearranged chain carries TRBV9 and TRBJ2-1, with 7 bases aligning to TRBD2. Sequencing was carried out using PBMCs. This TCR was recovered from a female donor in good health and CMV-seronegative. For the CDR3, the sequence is CASSLPPSGDHNEQFF. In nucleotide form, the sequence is TGTGCCAGCAGCCTCCCCCCTAGCGGCGATCATAATGAGCAGTTCTTC.